This note documents a single TCR beta chain sequence. What it binds is not known. In the authors' workflow: Clinicopathological groups of papillary thyroid cancer showed CDR3 differences that were used to build a distant-metastasis classifier. TCRdb re-called the PCR reads through MiXCR. The V and J calls come from TCRdb's annotation, not from the publication. Altogether about 14,000 clones are present, 32% being singletons, with the ten largest covering around a quarter. V was pared by 1 base and J by 0 bases, with 12 bases between. This CDR3 has 17 amino acids. Germline V gene lookup returns CDR1 SGHAT and CDR2 FQNNGV. These data originate in a study of metastatic and nonmetastatic thyroid tumors. On the study more broadly: Comparison of repertoires was carried out across blood and tumor or nodule tissue from malignant and benign thyroid patients. Broader study findings: It was reported that TCR beta diversity was significantly higher in malignant thyroid tumors than benign nodules, in blood and tumor.

Patients had received no treatment of any kind before thyroid surgery. This clonotype originated in a female donor with papillary thyroid cancer or a benign thyroid nodule (not recorded which). Some clones in this sample may be carry-over from other donors' samples. V gene TRBV11-2 combines with J gene TRBJ2-2, with D unclear. Sequencing was done on a sample of tumor tissue. In nucleotides, the CDR3 is TGTGCCAGCAGCTTAGTCCTACCGTGGGCGAACACCGGGGAGCTGTTTTTT. This codes for CASSLVLPWANTGELFF.